This T cell receptor beta chain is from a study of identical twins. CDR1 is SNHLY, CDR2 FYNNEI, per germline. Trimming removed 3 bases at V and 6 bases at J, with 11 bases between. The CDR3 spans 14 residues. Study results and caveats: Out-of-frame beta chain sequences displayed weaker excess sharing between twins. In monozygotic twins, models underestimated the sharing of out-of-frame TCR alpha.

Carrying unique molecular identifiers, the cDNA also gained a universal primer site through template switching. TCRdb itself ran the 5' RACE reads through MiXCR, one entry per CDR3 protein. The sample holds some 600,000 distinct CDR3 sequences, about 7% seen once. This clonotype was picked up many times. No antigen is known for it. This sample was also put to use in a study of yellow fever vaccine responses in identical twins.

This chain uses TRBV2 with TRBJ1-4; D remains ambiguous. This sequence originates from a woman between 18 and 29 years old in good health. The sequencing sample was made of PBMCs. As DNA, the CDR3 is TGTGCCAGCAGTGATCCTGGGATGGATGAAAAACTGTTTTTT. It specifies CASSDPGMDEKLFF.